This T cell receptor (beta chain) came from a study of T cell responses to AZD1222 COVID-19 vaccine. Across the whole study: Pooling was applied to second doses at about 4 or about 12 weeks. Study observations and caveats: Donors were largely white British and mainly female; clonal diversity was possibly underestimated. Variant regions that are unmutated are reportedly the target of nearly half of spike-specific TCRs. At study baseline, merely more than 5 AZD1222 recipients were seropositive.

Germline values: CDR1 MNHEY, CDR2 SVGAGI. The CDR3 extends over 14 amino acids. J lost 3 bases, V lost 2 bases, and 0 bases had no gene match. Some clones are missing from TCRdb's copy, which holds only in-frame ones; the method was immunoSEQ multiplex PCR. The sample shows around 160,000 clones, more than 85% of them seen only once. About this clone: Its antigen is not identified.

This receptor was obtained from an adult in good health. The source material was peripheral blood, sampled on day 0 of AZD1222 vaccination. The chain is built from TRBV6-5 and TRBJ2-7; the match to TRBD2 covers 11 bases. The CDR3 spells CASSYTSGSYEQYF. The CDR3, as DNA: TGTGCCAGCAGTTACACTAGCGGGAGCTACGAGCAGTACTTC.